This T cell receptor (beta chain) was sequenced during a study of radiation and T cells in renal cell carcinoma. Notes on the study in general: Pretreatment tumor biopsies were lacking, so baseline clonotypes are unknown. In blood, top tumor clones expanded by 2 weeks, shrinking by 4.

The CDR3 has 11 residues. CDR1 is SNHLY, CDR2 FYNNEI, per germline. V lost 5 bases and J lost 5, with 6 bases in between. The table came from immunoSEQ multiplex PCR; TCRdb's copy has only in-frame clones and leaves some out. The table shows around 81,000 clones, with around four fifths occurring only once. The time point was: blood 4 weeks post-SBRT, at nephrectomy. As to treatment: 15 Gy SBRT to primary tumor, nephrectomy 4 weeks later. Nephrectomy followed 15 Gy stereotactic body radiation by 4 weeks. The patient's renal cell carcinoma had clear cell pathology. A note on this clone: Antigen specificity is unknown.

This clonotype was obtained from a man aged 50-59 years with renal cell carcinoma. This sequence joins TRBV2 and TRBJ2-5; D gene ambiguous. The starting material was blood, obtained from a patient whose treatment included radiotherapy and nephrectomy. CDR3 nucleotides: TGTGCCAGCAGTTGGGCGGAGACCCAGTACTTC. Encoded protein: CASSWAETQYF. The complete variable domain, with remaining parts taken from reference TRBV2 and TRBJ2-5, reads EPEVTQTPSHQVTQMGQEVILRCVPISNHLYFYWYRQILGQKVEFLVSFYNNEISEKSEIFDDQFSVERPDGSNFTLKIRSTKLEDSAMYFCASSWAETQYFGPGTRLLVL.